This T cell receptor (beta chain) was captured in a study of identical twins. Study outcomes and limitations: The study found that models underestimated out-of-frame TCR alpha sharing in monozygotic twins. Researchers caution that invariant MAIT and iNKT cells could partly confound zero-insertion analyses.

Per germline, CDR1 SQVTM and CDR2 ANQGSEA. V dropped 0 bases and J dropped 4 bases, with 11 bases sitting between them. This CDR3 is 14 amino acids long. Unique molecular identifiers were present on cDNA, and template switching added a universal primer site. TCRdb ran MiXCR on the 5' RACE reads and lists one entry per CDR3 protein. The data contain 700,000 or so distinct CDR3 sequences, approximately 9% of them singletons. This clonotype appeared many times. The target antigen is unknown. The same data also contributed to another study, on yellow fever vaccine responses in identical twins.

The specimen sequenced was PBMCs. The sequence came from a young woman in good health. The rearrangement links TRBV29-1 to TRBJ2-3; maybe TRBD1 (6 bases). The CDR3 nucleotides are TGCAGCGTTGAAGATGCGAGGGGGTCAGATACGCAGTATTTT. Its translation is CSVEDARGSDTQYF.